This entry concerns a single T cell receptor (beta chain). The source of the sample is a study of shared clonotypes between healthy human individuals. The overall study: Per-donor plates numbered three CD4 naive, three CD4 memory, two CD8 naive and one CD8 memory.

In germline, CDR1 is MGHRA, CDR2 YSYEKL. The length of the CDR3 is 14 residues. V was clipped by 0 bases and J by 9 bases, with 12 bases between them. This table comes from immunoSEQ multiplex PCR, and its TCRdb copy is limited to in-frame clones, with some not included. The table records more than 2 million clones, around 95% of them present only once. Sequencing input: naive CD4+ T cells sorted from blood. Regarding subset: CD45RA+ positively selected. The receptor was derived from a man between 18 and 35 years old in good health. This chain links TRBV4-1 with TRBJ2-1; D is undetermined. The DNA of the CDR3 is TGCGCCAGCAGCCAAGATATTCGACGAGCTGAGCAGTTCTTC. The encoded protein is CASSQDIRRAEQFF.